This TCR beta chain was profiled in a study of cytomegalovirus exposure and HLA in healthy donors. The PCR ran on 60 Vbeta and 13 Jbeta primers. Repertoires were generated with immunoSEQ multiplex PCR, while TCRdb's copy carries only in-frame clones and drops some. The sample carries around 110,000 clones, roughly 70% recorded once. In germline, CDR1 is MNHEY, CDR2 SMNVEV (reference sequence). V was cut by 6 bases and J by 5 bases, with 18 bases left in between. There are 15 residues in the CDR3. As regards this clone: Antigen: not known.

Regarding the study as a whole: Fewer N-insertions (relative to the approximately 700-donor mean) were reportedly seen in an Asian-associated ancestry cluster in a later analysis. Apart from CMV serostatus, no immune exposure information was available.

Healthy bone marrow donors made up the cohort. The receptor comes from a male donor in good health and CMV-seropositive. The sample comprised PBMCs. The chain recombines TRBV27 with TRBJ2-3, with a weak D call TRBD2 (6 bases). CDR3 protein: CASRYGGLTLDTQYF. For the CDR3, the DNA is TGTGCCAGCAGATATGGGGGACTGACTCTAGATACGCAGTATTTT.